The entry below describes one T cell receptor beta chain. The data belong to a study of blood T cell repertoires in COVID-19. Turning to the study itself: The samples span acute and convalescent COVID-19 from the United States, Italy and Spain. T cells, B-cell-depleted T cells, or PBMCs provided the cDNA or gDNA that served as material.

The protocol was immunoSEQ multiplex PCR, while the TCRdb copy is restricted to in-frame clones and leaves out a portion. Of about 190,000 clones in the sample, roughly four fifths are singletons; the top ten hold 6% to 7%. Germline V gene sequence: CDR1 SGHTA, CDR2 FQGTGA. The V end was cut by 2 bases, the J end by 6 bases, with 11 bases between. CDR3 length equals 14 residues. The source material was peripheral blood. The sequence was obtained from a woman in her 40s with acute or convalescent COVID-19. The genes are TRBV7-3 and TRBJ1-5; possible D gene TRBD1, 5 bases. CDR3: CASSLEAGGQPQHF. For the CDR3, the DNA is TGTGCCAGCAGCTTAGAGGCCGGGGGTCAGCCCCAGCATTTT.